A single sample is the source of the 9 T cell receptor beta chains below, sequenced in a study of HIV-infected patients and healthy controls. All unsorted peripheral T cells were captured because whole blood was used without fractionation. Alpha and beta constant-region primers primed reverse transcription of around 500 ng RNA. Using multiplexing indices, alpha and beta chain libraries were generated apart by chain-specific third strand synthesis. MiXCR, run by TCRdb on the 5' RACE reads, gives a single entry per CDR3 protein. This sample carries nearly 25,000 distinct CDR3 sequences, about 8.7% of them seen once, and the ten largest clones take about 4%. Sequencing was done on a sample of blood. The receptors stem from an adult in good health.

The sample holds many counts of this clonotype. This chain links TRBV7-9 with TRBJ1-1, with 9 positions matching TRBD1. The V gene end was trimmed by 6 bases and the J gene end by 0 bases; junction bases not matched to a gene: 8. The CDR3 runs to 16 residues. CDR1 is SEHNR, CDR2 FQNEAQ, per germline (reference sequence). The CDR3 coding sequence is TGTGCCAGCAGTTCAACCGGGACAGGGCTGAACACTGAAGCTTTCTTT. As protein: CASSSTGTGLNTEAFF.

In its sample, this clonotype was seen many times. The gene calls are TRBV6-5 and TRBJ1-2; possible D gene TRBD1, 5 bases. CDR3 length equals 13 residues. V lost 4 bases, J lost 8 bases, and 14 bases lay in between. Looked up from germline, CDR1 is MNHEY and CDR2 is SVGAGI. Written as DNA, the CDR3 is TGTGCCAGCAGTTCGACAGCGACTTTAGGCTACACCTTC. Encoded protein: CASSSTATLGYTF.

The table lists this clonotype with many counts. V is TRBV11-2 and J is TRBJ1-2; D possibly corresponds to TRBD1 (5 bases). This CDR3 comprises 16 residues. The germline CDR1 and CDR2 sequences are SGHAT and FQNNGV. The V end lost 8 bases, the J end lost 4 bases, and 23 bases lay between the germline ends. The CDR3 DNA reads as TGTGCCAGCTCACCGGGGACGGCGACAAGTATCTATGGCTACACCTTC. Protein: CASSPGTATSIYGYTF.

This clonotype was seen ten or more times. This chain joins TRBV7-9 and TRBJ1-5, with D possibly matching TRBD1 (6 bases). V was pared by 5 bases and J by 7 bases, with 15 bases between. Germline V lookup: CDR1 SEHNR, CDR2 FQNEAQ (reference sequence). The CDR3 has 14 residues. The CDR3 DNA is TGTGCCAGCAGCCAAGGGGGGCAAGGGCAGCCCCAGCATTTT. Translation gives CASSQGGQGQPQHF.

The rearrangement joins TRBV19 to TRBJ2-4, with D hard to call. Germline lookup yields CDR1 LNHDA and CDR2 SQIVND (reference sequence). Trimming shortened V by 4 bases and J by 6 bases, and 13 bases separated the two germline ends. CDR3 size: 14 residues. The CDR3 nucleotides read TGTGCCAGTAGTACCCCTGTCTCTTTAAACATTCAGTACTTC. Residues: CASSTPVSLNIQYF.

The rearrangement links TRBV7-9 to TRBJ1-5, with D uncertain. CDR1 and CDR2 (germline): SEHNR, FQNEAQ (reference sequence). This CDR3 is 16 amino acids long. The V end lost 1 base, the J end lost 3 bases, and 13 bases lay between the germline ends. CDR3: CASSLDREGANQPQHF. The CDR3 DNA sequence: TGTGCCAGCAGCTTAGATCGAGAGGGAGCCAATCAGCCCCAGCATTTT. The full variable domain, its missing parts supplied by reference TRBV7-9 and TRBJ1-5, is DTGVSQNPRHKITKRGQNVTFRCDPISEHNRLYWYRQTLGQGPEFLTYFQNEAQLEKSRLLSDRFSAERPKGSFSTLEIQRTEQGDSAMYLCASSLDREGANQPQHFGDGTRLSIL.

This clonotype showed up many times. The chain is built from TRBV6-6 and TRBJ2-5, with 7 bases aligning to TRBD2. This CDR3 is 14 amino acids long. J gave up 2 bases and V 5 bases, and 5 bases lay outside the gene matches. Germline values: CDR1 MNHNY, CDR2 SVGAGI (reference sequence). The CDR3 DNA is TGTGCCAGCAGTAGGACTAGGGCACAAGAGACCCAGTACTTC. It translates to CASSRTRAQETQYF.

This clonotype was recorded many times. The chain joins TRBV5-1 to TRBJ1-1; 8 bases are a match to TRBD1. This CDR3 comprises 15 residues. Germline V CDR1 and CDR2: SGHRS, YFSETQ. V lost 4 bases and J lost 4; bases outside the gene matches: 9. The CDR3: CASSATTGGGTEAFF. The CDR3, as DNA: TGCGCCAGCAGCGCTACAACAGGGGGTGGCACTGAAGCTTTCTTT. The complete variable domain, with remaining parts taken from reference TRBV5-1 and TRBJ1-1, reads KAGVTQTPRYLIKTRGQQVTLSCSPISGHRSVSWYQQTPGQGLQFLFEYFSETQRNKGNFPGRFSGRQFSNSRSEMNVSTLELGDSALYLCASSATTGGGTEAFFGQGTRLTVV.

This clonotype was seen ten or more times. Sequence at one end of the junction differs from germline and may be a read error. The chain employs TRBV10-2 and TRBJ1-2, with 8 bases identical to TRBD1. This CDR3 comprises 12 residues. CDR1 and CDR2 from the germline V gene are WSHSY and SAAADI. CDR3 sequence (DNA): TGCGCCAGCAGCCCGGACAGGGTTTTGGGTGCCTTC. It translates to CASSPDRVLGAF.